This record looks at one T cell receptor (beta chain) sequence and its context. The sample is drawn from a study of identical twins. Each CDR3 protein is one row after TCRdb ran MiXCR on the 5' RACE reads. The sample records about 340,000 distinct CDR3 sequences, approximately 13% being singletons. The V end was cut by 2 bases, the J end by 6 bases, with 14 bases between. Germline V gene data show CDR1 as MDHEN and CDR2 as SYDVKM. The CDR3 extends over 16 amino acids. The same specimen was also included in a second study, on yellow fever vaccine responses in identical twins.

The chain links TRBV28 to TRBJ1-6, with D possibly matching TRBD1 (5 bases). The clonotype was recovered from a woman aged 18 to 35 in good health. Source material: CD8+ T cells sorted from blood. As DNA, the CDR3 is TGTGCCAGCAGTTTAGGGCGACAGACGAGTAATTCACCCCTCCACTTT. Translating it yields CASSLGRQTSNSPLHF.